The next 11 T cell receptor beta chains were all read from a single sample in a study of CD8+ T cells in alopecia areata (dated by TCRdb to 2016 to 2018). What this sample's time point label stands for: roughly 24 weeks on oral tofacitinib. This sample's treatment or condition label indicates: oral pan-JAK inhibitor, 5-10 mg twice daily. Receptor amplification or capture employed the immunoSEQ multiplex PCR assay. To provide template for TCR sequencing, every sample had RNA extracted and reverse transcribed into cDNA. Held by TCRdb, this immuneACCESS table contains in-frame sequences only and omits some clones. Under half of the omission traces to an unresolved V gene where checked; the cause of the rest is unknown. This sample has around 200,000 clones in its table, and about 60% of those were observed once. Over 9.5% of the sample belongs to the ten largest clones. The starting material was CD8+ T cells sorted from blood, obtained at week 24, from a patient treated with tofacitinib. These receptors all come from a human donor with alopecia areata.

This chain connects TRBV2 to TRBJ1-5; tentative D call: TRBD1 (5 bases). Germline-derived CDR1 and CDR2 are SNHLY and FYNNEI. This CDR3 comprises 13 residues. The V end was cut by 7 bases, the J end by 4 bases, with 11 bases between. CDR3 sequence (DNA): TGTGCCAGCACTAAGACAGTTAATCAGCCCCAGCATTTT. As protein: CASTKTVNQPQHF.

V usage is TRBV7-8 and J usage is TRBJ1-5, with D tentatively TRBD1 (6 bases). The CDR3 length is 16 residues. CDR1 and CDR2 (germline): SGHVS, FQNEAQ. The ends were cut back, 5 bases at V and 5 bases at J, with 19 bases in the middle. CDR3 coding DNA: TGTGCCAGCAGCATCATCGCAGGGGTTTTAGATCAGCCCCAGCATTTT. This codes for CASSIIAGVLDQPQHF.

This clone has only a few counts. The chain carries TRBV25-1 and TRBJ1-1; weak D call: TRBD1 (5 bases). Trimming took 4 bases from V and 3 from J, leaving 9 bases between them. The CDR3 is 13 amino acids. Germline loops: CDR1 MGHDK, CDR2 SYGVNS. The CDR3 here is CASSGGTYTEAFF. For the CDR3, the DNA is TGTGCCAGCAGTGGAGGGACTTACACTGAAGCTTTCTTT.

This clone was recorded a few times. The gene calls are TRBV27 and TRBJ2-3; no firm D call. This CDR3 is built from 15 residues. V lost 0 bases, J lost 6 bases, and 13 bases lay in between. From germline, CDR1 is MNHEY and CDR2 SMNVEV (reference sequence). The CDR3 loop reads CASSLSLNNPDTQYF. The CDR3 bases are TGTGCCAGCAGTTTATCCCTGAATAACCCGGATACGCAGTATTTT.

The genes are TRBV6-5 and TRBJ1-1; TRBD1 aligns across 7 bases. Germline values: CDR1 MNHEY, CDR2 SVGAGI. The CDR3 loop spans 13 amino acids. V shed 4 bases and J 7 bases; nucleotides not matched to a gene: 6. CDR3 coding DNA: TGTGCCAGCAGTTTTGAGGGGGCTGGTGAAGCTTTCTTT. Translation gives CASSFEGAGEAFF.

V gene TRBV13 combines with J gene TRBJ1-2; 12 bases map to TRBD1. Germline CDR1 and CDR2: PRHDT and FYEKMQ (reference sequence). Trimming cost V 4 bases and J 2 bases; bases outside gene matches: 11. The CDR3 is made up of 18 amino acids. The CDR3 spells CASSSFGGQGAPNYGYTF. Written as DNA, the CDR3 is TGTGCCAGCAGCTCCTTTGGGGGACAGGGGGCGCCGAACTATGGCTACACCTTC.

This clone has only a few counts. The V call is TRBV2, the J call TRBJ2-1; no definite D call. V was trimmed by 4 bases and J by 9 bases, leaving 4 bases between them. The CDR3 sequence is 10 residues long. Germline CDR1 SNHLY, CDR2 FYNNEI. The CDR3 coding sequence is TGTGCCAGCAGTGGGGGTGAGCAGTTCTTC. Its protein is CASSGGEQFF.

V and J are TRBV6-1 and TRBJ2-5; 12 bases line up with TRBD2. This CDR3 region has 17 residues. The V segment lost 1 base and the J segment 1 base; nucleotides outside the gene matches: 4. The germline gives CDR1 MNHNS, CDR2 SASEGT. DNA for the CDR3: TGTGCCAGCAGTGAAGGGAGACTAGCGGGGGCCCAAGAGACCCAGTACTTC. Its protein is CASSEGRLAGAQETQYF.

The CDR3 loop reads CSVIPGQGANYGYTF. As DNA, the CDR3 is TGCAGCGTTATCCCGGGACAGGGGGCTAACTATGGCTACACCTTC. The chain couples TRBV29-1 to TRBJ1-2; 11 nucleotides align to TRBD1. This CDR3 is 15 amino acids long. With 5 bases clipped from V and 0 bases from J, the junction kept 5 bases outside the gene matches. The germline gives CDR1 SQVTM, CDR2 ANQGSEA.

J is TRBJ1-2 and V is TRBV29-1; D not certain. Germline CDR1 reads SQVTM; CDR2 reads ANQGSEA. CDR3 length equals 12 residues. The germline V and J ends were trimmed by 3 bases and 1 base, with 6 bases remaining between them. In DNA, the CDR3 is TGCAGCGTTGAGGGGAATAACTATGGCTACACCTTC. Its translation is CSVEGNNYGYTF.

The CDR3 DNA reads as TGTGCCAGCAGTCCCGGGACTAGCGGGCTAATAGAGCAGTACTTC. It specifies CASSPGTSGLIEQYF. The chain uses TRBV27 and TRBJ2-7, with 12 positions matching TRBD2. After removal of 5 bases from V and 7 bases from J, the junction contained 9 bases not matched to a gene. Germline V gene sequence: CDR1 MNHEY, CDR2 SMNVEV (reference sequence). This CDR3 has 15 amino acids.